Following are 24 T cell receptor beta chains from one sample sequenced in a study of technical replicates of blood from a few donors. Clones were sequenced by immunoSEQ multiplex PCR, and TCRdb holds only the in-frame ones, with some missing. The repertoire consists of approximately 81,000 clones, with roughly 95% occurring once and the leading ten covering approximately 0.41%. What was sequenced was T cells isolated from PBMCs. These receptor sequences come from a human donor in good health.

V and J are TRBV30 and TRBJ1-2; a possible D gene is TRBD1 (5 bases). Germline V CDR1 and CDR2: GTSNPN, SVGIG (reference sequence). This CDR3 comprises 16 residues. Deletions cut 3 bases from V and 6 bases from J, with 23 bases between. CDR3 bases: TGTGCCTGGAGCCAGGACACGCTCCCATTAACTGATGGCTACACCTTC. It translates to CAWSQDTLPLTDGYTF.

The chain carries TRBV4-1 and TRBJ1-2; TRBD1 might be the D (5 bases). CDR3 length equals 15 residues. Germline assignment: CDR1 MGHRA and CDR2 YSYEKL. V was trimmed by 3 bases and J by 8 bases, leaving 19 bases between them. The CDR3, as DNA: TGCGCCAGCAGCCATAATCTAGACCCCAGGGAAGGCTACACCTTC. It encodes CASSHNLDPREGYTF.

This chain links TRBV30 with TRBJ1-4; 7 bases map to TRBD1. The CDR3 consists of 15 residues. The J segment lost 10 bases and the V segment lost 5 bases, leaving 16 bases of the junction unmatched. Germline V gene lookup returns CDR1 GTSNPN and CDR2 SVGIG (reference sequence). In nucleotides, the CDR3 is TGTGCCTGGGGGGCACAGGGGCTCACCCAAGGAAAACTGTTTTTT. Protein product: CAWGAQGLTQGKLFF.

The gene calls are TRBV10-3 and TRBJ2-3; maybe TRBD2 (6 bases). Germline assignment: CDR1 ENHRY and CDR2 SYGVKD. V was pared by 4 bases and J by 4 bases, with 12 bases between. This CDR3 spans 14 amino acids. CDR3 protein: CAISGRGIADTQYF. CDR3 in DNA: TGTGCCATCAGTGGGCGCGGGATCGCAGATACGCAGTATTTT.

The chain employs TRBV5-6 and TRBJ1-2, with 8 bases lining up with TRBD1. Germline V CDR1 and CDR2: SGHDT, YYEEEE. V gave up 3 bases and J gave up 2 bases; unmatched junction bases: 9. This CDR3 comprises 16 residues. CDR3 residues: CASSSLGWTGNYGYTF. The CDR3 DNA is TGTGCCAGCAGCTCCCTCGGATGGACAGGGAACTATGGCTACACCTTC.

The chain combines TRBV10-3 with TRBJ1-5, with 8 nucleotides matching TRBD1. The CDR3 loop spans 16 amino acids. With 3 bases clipped from V and 5 bases from J, the junction kept 9 bases outside the gene matches. Germline V gene lookup returns CDR1 ENHRY and CDR2 SYGVKD. CDR3 residues: CAISEPSDRAYQPQHF. In nucleotides, the CDR3 is TGTGCCATCAGTGAACCCTCGGACAGGGCATATCAGCCCCAGCATTTT.

This chain links TRBV29-1 with TRBJ1-1; D uncertain. V lost 6 bases and J lost 6, with 14 bases in between. This CDR3 region has 12 residues. Germline V gene sequence: CDR1 SQVTM, CDR2 ANQGSEA. The DNA of the CDR3 is TGCAGCGTCAAAGCTAGCACCCCTGAAGCTTTCTTT. Its protein is CSVKASTPEAFF.

In its sample, this clone was seen a few times. The V and J genes are TRBV7-6 and TRBJ1-1; 9 nucleotides line up with TRBD1. Trimming removed 7 bases from V and 4 bases from J; junction bases left unmatched: 13. The CDR3 runs 16 residues. Germline V gene sequence: CDR1 SGHVS, CDR2 FNYEAQ. The CDR3 reads CASTIQPGQGSTEAFF. CDR3 DNA sequence: TGTGCCAGCACCATACAACCGGGACAGGGTAGCACTGAAGCTTTCTTT.

The V gene is TRBV29-1, the J gene TRBJ1-2, with TRBD1 identical over 8 bases. The CDR3 has 13 residues. Per the germline V gene, CDR1 is SQVTM and CDR2 is ANQGSEA. V shed 5 bases and J 2 bases; nucleotides not matched to a gene: 4. The CDR3 nucleotides read TGCAGCGTTCGGAGGACAGGGAACTATGGCTACACCTTC. Residues: CSVRRTGNYGYTF.

This chain links TRBV7-6 with TRBJ2-2, with D possibly being TRBD2 (6 bases). This CDR3 comprises 14 residues. V gave up 1 base and J gave up 4 bases, with 7 bases separating them. Germline V gene data show CDR1 as SGHVS and CDR2 as FNYEAQ. CDR3: CASSLGSGTGELFF. CDR3 DNA: TGTGCCAGCAGCTTAGGTAGCGGCACCGGGGAGCTGTTTTTT.

The sample holds many counts of this clone. J is TRBJ1-1 and V is TRBV19, with a weak D call TRBD1 (6 bases). The CDR3 spans 15 residues. V was shortened by 3 bases and J by 7 bases, with 18 bases between the two germline ends. Germline lookup yields CDR1 LNHDA and CDR2 SQIVND (reference sequence). The CDR3 loop reads CASSIRKAGDGEAFF. Written as DNA, the CDR3 is TGTGCCAGTAGTATTCGTAAGGCAGGGGATGGTGAAGCTTTCTTT. Filled out from reference TRBV19 and TRBJ1-1, the complete variable domain reads DGGITQSPKYLFRKEGQNVTLSCEQNLNHDAMYWYRQDPGQGLRLIYYSQIVNDFQKGDIAEGYSVSREKKESFPLTVTSAQKNPTAFYLCASSIRKAGDGEAFFGQGTRLTVV.

The rearrangement links TRBV5-4 to TRBJ1-5; TRBD1 matches at 7 bases. This CDR3 has 13 residues. V lost 5 bases to trimming and J lost 7 bases; unmatched junction nucleotides: 6. Germline V gene sequence: CDR1 SGHNT, CDR2 YYREEE (reference sequence). The CDR3 spells CASSFAGGQPQHF. In nucleotides, the CDR3 is TGTGCCAGCAGTTTTGCAGGGGGACAGCCCCAGCATTTT. Filled out from reference TRBV5-4 and TRBJ1-5, the complete variable domain reads ETGVTQSPTHLIKTRGQQVTLRCSSQSGHNTVSWYQQALGQGPQFIFQYYREEENGRGNFPPRFSGLQFPNYSSELNVNALELDDSALYLCASSFAGGQPQHFGDGTRLSIL.

The V call is TRBV19, the J call TRBJ1-4; a weak D match, TRBD1 (5 bases). V was cut by 4 bases and J by 3 bases, with 9 bases left in between. Germline assignment: CDR1 LNHDA and CDR2 SQIVND (reference sequence). The CDR3 loop spans 14 amino acids. CDR3 protein: CASSRTRANEKLFF. The CDR3 nucleotides read TGTGCCAGTAGTAGGACAAGGGCTAATGAAAAACTGTTTTTT. Variable domain in full (rest from reference TRBV19 and TRBJ1-4): DGGITQSPKYLFRKEGQNVTLSCEQNLNHDAMYWYRQDPGQGLRLIYYSQIVNDFQKGDIAEGYSVSREKKESFPLTVTSAQKNPTAFYLCASSRTRANEKLFFGSGTQLSVL.

This chain joins TRBV19 and TRBJ1-5, with 7 bases lining up with TRBD1. Per germline, CDR1 LNHDA and CDR2 SQIVND (reference sequence). The CDR3 length is 17 residues. V was pared by 0 bases and J by 4 bases, with 9 bases of the junction left unmatched. CDR3 DNA sequence: TGTGCCAGTAGTATAGATCAGGGCAGGGGGAGGAATCAGCCCCAGCATTTT. Its protein is CASSIDQGRGRNQPQHF.

The V gene is TRBV19, the J gene TRBJ1-1, with D possibly TRBD1 on 5 matching bases. The CDR3 is 16 residues long. Germline CDR1 and CDR2: LNHDA and SQIVND (reference sequence). Between the trimmed V and J ends, which lost 2 bases and 1 base, there was a span of 14 bases. The CDR3 DNA reads as TGTGCCAGTAGTATATCGGGGGGAGGGAAGAACACTGAAGCTTTCTTT. This translates into CASSISGGGKNTEAFF.

V and J are TRBV7-8 and TRBJ2-7, with 7 bases aligning to TRBD1. Per the germline V gene, CDR1 is SGHVS and CDR2 is FQNEAQ. This CDR3 comprises 13 residues. V shed 4 bases, J shed 2 bases, and the junction held 2 bases outside the gene matches. The CDR3 DNA reads TGTGCCAGCAGCTCGGGACAGACCTACGAGCAGTACTTC. Its protein product is CASSSGQTYEQYF.

The chain employs TRBV19 and TRBJ1-1, with TRBD1 matching 8 bases. The CDR3 is 15 residues long. Germline CDR1 reads LNHDA; CDR2 reads SQIVND (reference sequence). V shed 5 bases and J 0 bases; nucleotides not matched to a gene: 5. This CDR3 reads CASSSTGGLNTEAFF. The CDR3 DNA reads TGTGCCAGTAGTTCAACAGGGGGTTTGAACACTGAAGCTTTCTTT. The whole variable domain, remainder taken from reference TRBV19 and TRBJ1-1, is DGGITQSPKYLFRKEGQNVTLSCEQNLNHDAMYWYRQDPGQGLRLIYYSQIVNDFQKGDIAEGYSVSREKKESFPLTVTSAQKNPTAFYLCASSSTGGLNTEAFFGQGTRLTVV.

This clone was detected once. V and J are TRBV4-2 and TRBJ2-7; maybe TRBD1 (5 bases). V lost 0 bases and J lost 0, with 12 bases in between. The CDR3 runs 16 residues. Germline V gives CDR1 LGHNA, CDR2 YNFKEQ. For the CDR3, the DNA is TGTGCCAGCAGCCAAGATCTTGCCGACAGCTCCTACGAGCAGTACTTC. It translates to CASSQDLADSSYEQYF.

The chain links TRBV25-1 to TRBJ1-2; D gene uncertain. This CDR3 has 12 residues. Germline V lookup: CDR1 MGHDK, CDR2 SYGVNS. Trimming removed 3 bases from V and 5 bases from J, with 7 bases in between. CDR3 residues: CASSDPGYGYTF. The CDR3 region has the DNA TGTGCCAGCAGTGACCCGGGGTATGGCTACACCTTC.

This clone was picked up one time. J is TRBJ1-1 and V is TRBV21-1; the D call in the table, TRBD1, was not verified against the DNA. TRBV21-1 is annotated as a pseudogene. The CDR3 contains 15 residues. The CDR3 reads CASSKAKGVGTEAFF. CDR3 nucleotide sequence: TGTGCCAGCAGCAAAGCGAAAGGGGTGGGAACTGAAGCTTTCTTT.

V is TRBV21-1 and J is TRBJ1-5. TRBV21-1 is a known pseudogene. The CDR3 runs 16 residues. CDR3 DNA: TGTGCCAGCAGCAAAGGAGCAGGACTTAGCAATCAGCCCCAGCATTTT. As protein: CASSKGAGLSNQPQHF.

The V and J genes are TRBV7-8 and TRBJ2-7, with 8 nucleotides matching TRBD1. Germline-derived CDR1 and CDR2 are SGHVS and FQNEAQ. The junction had 13 bases not matched to a gene; V was cut back by 8 bases and J by 4 bases. The CDR3 consists of 15 residues. The CDR3 loop reads CASGPSPGGRYEQYF. The CDR3 DNA reads as TGTGCCAGCGGTCCCTCCCCAGGGGGCCGGTACGAGCAGTACTTC.

V is TRBV5-8 and J is TRBJ2-7, with 7 bases aligning to TRBD1. The germline V gene has CDR1 SGHTS and CDR2 YDEGEE. CDR3 size: 15 residues. J lost 3 bases, V lost 0 bases, and 6 bases had no gene match. CDR3 amino acids: CASSLVGGADYEQYF. In DNA form, the CDR3 reads TGTGCCAGCAGCTTGGTAGGGGGCGCGGACTACGAGCAGTACTTC.

This chain links TRBV6-1 with TRBJ2-1; D might be TRBD1 (7 bases). The CDR3 is 16 residues long. V was pared by 2 bases and J by 0 bases, with 11 bases between. Germline V CDR1 and CDR2: MNHNS, SASEGT. CDR3 nucleotide sequence: TGTGCCAGCAGTGAATGGGGGGACAGCTCCTACAATGAGCAGTTCTTC. Protein sequence: CASSEWGDSSYNEQFF.